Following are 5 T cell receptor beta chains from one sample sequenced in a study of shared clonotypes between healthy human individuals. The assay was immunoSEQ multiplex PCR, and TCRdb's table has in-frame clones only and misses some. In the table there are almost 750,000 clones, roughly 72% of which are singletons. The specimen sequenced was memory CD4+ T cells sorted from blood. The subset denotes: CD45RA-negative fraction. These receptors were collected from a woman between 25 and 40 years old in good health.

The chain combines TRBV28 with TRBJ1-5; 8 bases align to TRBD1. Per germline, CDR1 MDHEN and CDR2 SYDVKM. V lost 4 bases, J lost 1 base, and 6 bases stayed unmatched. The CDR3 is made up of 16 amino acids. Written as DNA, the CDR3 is TGTGCCAGCAGTTCTGGCCGGACAGGGAGCAATCAGCCCCAGCATTTT. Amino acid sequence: CASSSGRTGSNQPQHF.

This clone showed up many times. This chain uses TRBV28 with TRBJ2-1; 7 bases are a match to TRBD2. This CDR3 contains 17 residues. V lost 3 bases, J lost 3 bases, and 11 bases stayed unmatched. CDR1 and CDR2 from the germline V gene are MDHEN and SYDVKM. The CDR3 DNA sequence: TGTGCCAGCAGTTTCCCCTCCAAGACTAGCATCTACAATGAGCAGTTCTTC. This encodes CASSFPSKTSIYNEQFF.

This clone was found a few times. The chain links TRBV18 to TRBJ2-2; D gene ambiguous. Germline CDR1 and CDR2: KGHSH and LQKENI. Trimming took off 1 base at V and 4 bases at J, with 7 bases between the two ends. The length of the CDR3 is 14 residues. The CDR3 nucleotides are TGTGCCAGCTCACCACAAGATTTCACCGGGGAGCTGTTTTTT. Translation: CASSPQDFTGELFF.

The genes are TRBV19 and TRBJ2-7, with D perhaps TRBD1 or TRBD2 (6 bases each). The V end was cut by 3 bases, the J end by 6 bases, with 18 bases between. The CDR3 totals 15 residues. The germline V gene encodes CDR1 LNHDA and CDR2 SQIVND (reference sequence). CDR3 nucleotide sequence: TGTGCCAGTAGTATTTTTGGGGGGCGTGAGGCCGAGCAGTACTTC. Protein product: CASSIFGGREAEQYF.

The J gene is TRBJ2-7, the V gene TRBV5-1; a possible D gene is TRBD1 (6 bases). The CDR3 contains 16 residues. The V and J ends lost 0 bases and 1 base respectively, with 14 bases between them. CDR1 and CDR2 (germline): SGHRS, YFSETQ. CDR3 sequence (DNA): TGCGCCAGCAGCTTGGCCGGACAGATAGGGTCCTACGAGCAGTACTTC. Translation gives CASSLAGQIGSYEQYF.